The sequence of this T cell receptor beta chain was determined in a study of beta chain features in type 1 diabetes. Across the whole study: Roughly 98 million sorted cells were examined across all samples. Study observations and caveats: The study found that naive, central memory and Treg TCRB repertoires appeared more similar in patients than in healthy donors.

The CDR3 totals 11 residues. Germline V gene data show CDR1 as DFQATT and CDR2 as SNEGSKA (reference sequence). Sorting with CD45RO/CCR7/CD25/CD127/CD95/CD27 yielded naive, central memory, regulatory and stem-like memory CD4+ cells. Sorted populations all had greater than 98% purity. The study reverse transcribed the entire isolated RNA, so it sequenced expressed TCRB transcripts. The assay was immunoSEQ multiplex PCR, and TCRdb's table has in-frame clones only and misses some. The table shows about 220,000 clones, with 11% occurring only once. This clone was seen a few times. Antigen: not known. V gene TRBV20-1 combines with J gene TRBJ2-1, with 7 bases lining up with TRBD2. The TCR was taken from a man aged 18 to 35 in good health. Specimen: central memory CD4+ T cells from blood. The CDR3 DNA is TGCAGCTGCGGGGGATACAATGAGCAGTTCTTC. Its protein is CSCGGYNEQFF.